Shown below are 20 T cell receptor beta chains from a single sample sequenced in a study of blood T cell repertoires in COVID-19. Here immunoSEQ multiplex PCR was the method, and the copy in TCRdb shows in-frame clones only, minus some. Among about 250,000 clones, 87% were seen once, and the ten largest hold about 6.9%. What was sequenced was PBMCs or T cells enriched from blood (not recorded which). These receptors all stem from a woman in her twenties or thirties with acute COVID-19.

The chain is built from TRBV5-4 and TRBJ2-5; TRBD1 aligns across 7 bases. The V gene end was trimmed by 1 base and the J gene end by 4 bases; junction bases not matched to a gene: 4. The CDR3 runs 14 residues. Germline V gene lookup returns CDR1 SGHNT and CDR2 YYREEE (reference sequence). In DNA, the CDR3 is TGTGCCAGCAGCTTGTTCGGACAGGCAGAGACCCAGTACTTC. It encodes CASSLFGQAETQYF. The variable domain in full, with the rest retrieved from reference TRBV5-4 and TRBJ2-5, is ETGVTQSPTHLIKTRGQQVTLRCSSQSGHNTVSWYQQALGQGPQFIFQYYREEENGRGNFPPRFSGLQFPNYSSELNVNALELDDSALYLCASSLFGQAETQYFGPGTRLLVL.

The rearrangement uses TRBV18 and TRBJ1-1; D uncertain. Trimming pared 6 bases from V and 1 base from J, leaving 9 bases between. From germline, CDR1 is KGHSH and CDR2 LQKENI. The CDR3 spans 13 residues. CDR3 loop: CASSWLPNTEAFF. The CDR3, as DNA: TGTGCCAGCTCCTGGCTGCCGAACACTGAAGCTTTCTTT.

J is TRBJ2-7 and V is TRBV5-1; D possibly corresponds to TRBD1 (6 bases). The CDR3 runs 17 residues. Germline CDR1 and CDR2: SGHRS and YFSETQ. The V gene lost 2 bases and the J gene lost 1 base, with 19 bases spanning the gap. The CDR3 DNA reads TGCGCCAGCAGCTTAGTTCGTTCTAGGGGGTCGTCCTACGAGCAGTACTTC. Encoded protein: CASSLVRSRGSSYEQYF.

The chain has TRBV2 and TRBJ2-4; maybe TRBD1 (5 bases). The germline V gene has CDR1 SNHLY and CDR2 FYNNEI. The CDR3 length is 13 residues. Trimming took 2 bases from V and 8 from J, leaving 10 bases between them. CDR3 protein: CASSESPGHIQYF. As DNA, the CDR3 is TGTGCCAGCAGTGAAAGTCCAGGGCACATTCAGTACTTC.

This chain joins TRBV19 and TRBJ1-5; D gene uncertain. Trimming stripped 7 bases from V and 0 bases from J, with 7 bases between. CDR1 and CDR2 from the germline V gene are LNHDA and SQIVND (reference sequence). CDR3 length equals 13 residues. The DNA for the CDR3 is TGTGCCAGTATCGGTTATAGCAATCAGCCCCAGCATTTT. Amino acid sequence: CASIGYSNQPQHF.

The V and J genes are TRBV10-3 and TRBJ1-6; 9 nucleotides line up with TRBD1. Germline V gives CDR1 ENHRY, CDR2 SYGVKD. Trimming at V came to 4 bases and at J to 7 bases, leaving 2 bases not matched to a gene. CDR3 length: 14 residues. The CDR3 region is CAISGGQGNSPLHF. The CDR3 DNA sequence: TGTGCCATCAGTGGGGGACAGGGAAATTCACCCCTCCACTTT.

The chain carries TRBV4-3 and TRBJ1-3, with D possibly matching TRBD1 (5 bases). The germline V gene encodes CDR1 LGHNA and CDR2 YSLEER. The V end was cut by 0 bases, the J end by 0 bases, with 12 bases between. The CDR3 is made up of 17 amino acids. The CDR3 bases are TGCGCCAGCAGCCAAGAACGCACAGGCTTCTCTGGAAACACCATATATTTT. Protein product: CASSQERTGFSGNTIYF.

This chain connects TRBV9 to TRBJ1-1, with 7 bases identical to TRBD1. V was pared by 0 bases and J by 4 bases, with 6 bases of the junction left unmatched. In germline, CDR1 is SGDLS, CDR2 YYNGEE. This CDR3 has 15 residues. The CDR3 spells CASSVGKGAGTEAFF. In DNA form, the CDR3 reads TGTGCCAGCAGCGTAGGAAAGGGGGCGGGCACTGAAGCTTTCTTT.

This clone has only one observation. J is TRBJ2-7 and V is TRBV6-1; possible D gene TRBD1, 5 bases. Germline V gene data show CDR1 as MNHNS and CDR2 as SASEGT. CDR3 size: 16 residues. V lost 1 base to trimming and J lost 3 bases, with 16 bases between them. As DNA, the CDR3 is TGTGCCAGCAGTGAAGAGCCCCCTGCGCAGGGCTACGAGCAGTACTTC. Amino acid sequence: CASSEEPPAQGYEQYF.

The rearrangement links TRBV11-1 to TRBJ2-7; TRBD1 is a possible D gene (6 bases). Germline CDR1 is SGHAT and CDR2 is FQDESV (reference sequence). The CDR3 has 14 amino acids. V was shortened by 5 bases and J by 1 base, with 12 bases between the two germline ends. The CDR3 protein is CASSPRTASYEQYF. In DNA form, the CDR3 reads TGTGCCAGCAGCCCTCGGACAGCTTCCTACGAGCAGTACTTC.

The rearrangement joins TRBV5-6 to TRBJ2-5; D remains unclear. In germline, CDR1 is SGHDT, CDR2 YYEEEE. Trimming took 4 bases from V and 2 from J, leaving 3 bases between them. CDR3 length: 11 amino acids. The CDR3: CASSVQETQYF. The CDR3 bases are TGTGCCAGCAGCGTACAAGAGACCCAGTACTTC.

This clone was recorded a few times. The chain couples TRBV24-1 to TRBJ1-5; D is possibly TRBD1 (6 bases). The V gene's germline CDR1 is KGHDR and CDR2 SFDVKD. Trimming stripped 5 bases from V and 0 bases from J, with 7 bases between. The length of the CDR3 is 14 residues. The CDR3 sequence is CATSGQASNQPQHF. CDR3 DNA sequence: TGTGCCACCAGTGGACAGGCTAGCAATCAGCCCCAGCATTTT.

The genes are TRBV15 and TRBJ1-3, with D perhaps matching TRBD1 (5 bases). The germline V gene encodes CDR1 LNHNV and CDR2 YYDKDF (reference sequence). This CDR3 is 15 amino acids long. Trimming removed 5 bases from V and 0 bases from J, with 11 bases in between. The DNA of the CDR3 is TGTGCCACCAGCCCTAGGGGCGGCTCTGGAAACACCATATATTTT. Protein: CATSPRGGSGNTIYF.

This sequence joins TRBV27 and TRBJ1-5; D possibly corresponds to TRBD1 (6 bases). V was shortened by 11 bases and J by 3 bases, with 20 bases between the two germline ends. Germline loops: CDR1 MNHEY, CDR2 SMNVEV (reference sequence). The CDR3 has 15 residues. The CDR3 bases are TGTGCCGGGAAAGGGAACCGGGACAACAATCAGCCCCAGCATTTT. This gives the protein CAGKGNRDNNQPQHF.

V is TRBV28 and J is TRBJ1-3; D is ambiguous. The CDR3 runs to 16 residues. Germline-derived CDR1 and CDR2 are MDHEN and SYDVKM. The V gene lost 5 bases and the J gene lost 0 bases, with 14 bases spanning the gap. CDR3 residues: CASSPQTGSSGNTIYF. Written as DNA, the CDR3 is TGTGCCAGCAGTCCTCAGACTGGGAGCTCTGGAAACACCATATATTTT.

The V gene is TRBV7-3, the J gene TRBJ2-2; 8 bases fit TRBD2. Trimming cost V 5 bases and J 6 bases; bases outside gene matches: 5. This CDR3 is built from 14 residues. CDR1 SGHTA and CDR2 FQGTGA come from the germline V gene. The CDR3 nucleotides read TGTGCCAGCAGCACAGCGGGAGCGTCCGGGGAGCTGTTTTTT. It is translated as CASSTAGASGELFF.

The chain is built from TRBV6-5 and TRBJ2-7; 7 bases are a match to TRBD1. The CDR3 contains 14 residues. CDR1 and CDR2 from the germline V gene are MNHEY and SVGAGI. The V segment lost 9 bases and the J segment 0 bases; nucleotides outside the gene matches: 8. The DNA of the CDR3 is TGTGCCAGGATTCGACAGGGACACTCCTACGAGCAGTACTTC. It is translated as CARIRQGHSYEQYF.

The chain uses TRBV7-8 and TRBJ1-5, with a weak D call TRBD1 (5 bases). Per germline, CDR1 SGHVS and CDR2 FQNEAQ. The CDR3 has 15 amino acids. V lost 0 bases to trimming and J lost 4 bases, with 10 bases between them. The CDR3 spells CASSLAGQRNQPQHF. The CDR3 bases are TGTGCCAGCAGCTTAGCGGGGCAGAGGAATCAGCCCCAGCATTTT.

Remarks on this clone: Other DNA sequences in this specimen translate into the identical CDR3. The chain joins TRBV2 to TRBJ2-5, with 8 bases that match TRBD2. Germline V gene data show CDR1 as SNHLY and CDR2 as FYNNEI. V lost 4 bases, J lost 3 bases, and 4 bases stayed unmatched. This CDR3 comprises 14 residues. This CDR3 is CASSGLAGEETQYF. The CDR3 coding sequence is TGTGCCAGCAGTGGTCTAGCGGGCGAAGAGACCCAGTACTTC. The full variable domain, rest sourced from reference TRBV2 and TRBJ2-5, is EPEVTQTPSHQVTQMGQEVILRCVPISNHLYFYWYRQILGQKVEFLVSFYNNEISEKSEIFDDQFSVERPDGSNFTLKIRSTKLEDSAMYFCASSGLAGEETQYFGPGTRLLVL.

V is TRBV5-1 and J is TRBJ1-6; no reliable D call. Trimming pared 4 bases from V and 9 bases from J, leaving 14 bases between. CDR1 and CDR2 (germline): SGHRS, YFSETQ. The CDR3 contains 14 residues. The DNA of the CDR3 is TGCGCCAGCAGCCCCGCCGGGATAGGTTCACCCCTCCACTTT. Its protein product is CASSPAGIGSPLHF.